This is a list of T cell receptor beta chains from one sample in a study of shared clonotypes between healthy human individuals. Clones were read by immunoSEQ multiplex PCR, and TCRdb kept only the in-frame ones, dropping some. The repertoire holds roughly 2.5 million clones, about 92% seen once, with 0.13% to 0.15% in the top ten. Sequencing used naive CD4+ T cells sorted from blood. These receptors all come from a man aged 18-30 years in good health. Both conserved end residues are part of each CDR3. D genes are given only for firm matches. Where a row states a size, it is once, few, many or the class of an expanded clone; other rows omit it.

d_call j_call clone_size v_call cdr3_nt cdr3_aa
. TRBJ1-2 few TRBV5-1 TGCGCCAGCAGCTTCCCGGGAGATGGCTACACCTTC CASSFPGDGYTF
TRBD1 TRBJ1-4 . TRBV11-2 TGTGCCAGCAGCGAGGGGGACAGGGAGGGAGAAAAACTGTTTTTT CASSEGDREGEKLFF
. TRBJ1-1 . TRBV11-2 TGTGCCAGCAGCTCCGTGGGGGGGGATACTGAAGCTTTCTTT CASSSVGGDTEAFF
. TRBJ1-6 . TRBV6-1 TGTGCCAGCAGTGAAGTGGGGTCTAGAAATAATTCACCCCTCCACTTT CASSEVGSRNNSPLHF
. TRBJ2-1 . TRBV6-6 TGTGCCAGCAGAAACGACAAGAACAATGAGCAGTTCTTC CASRNDKNNEQFF
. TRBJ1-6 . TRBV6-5 TGTGCCAGCAGTTCCCCGAAGGATTCACCCCTCCACTTT CASSSPKDSPLHF
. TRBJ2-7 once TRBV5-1 TGCGCCAGCAGCTGGGGTAGGGACGAGCAGTACTTC CASSWGRDEQYF
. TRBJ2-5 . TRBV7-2 TGTGCCAGCAGCCCCGTGGGCTTGCAAGAGACCCAGTACTTC CASSPVGLQETQYF
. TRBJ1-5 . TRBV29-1 TGCAGCGTTGGTGGTTCAGGTCAGCCCCAGCATTTT CSVGGSGQPQHF
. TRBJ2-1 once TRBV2 TGTGCCAGCAGTGAAATCGACTTTTACAATGAGCAGTTCTTC CASSEIDFYNEQFF
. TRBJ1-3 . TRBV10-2 TGCGCCAGCTTCTCTGGAAACACCATATATTTT CASFSGNTIYF
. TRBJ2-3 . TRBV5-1 TGCGCCAGCCGCCCAACCGTACACTCGGCAGATACGCAGTATTTT CASRPTVHSADTQYF
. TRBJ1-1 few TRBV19 TGTGCCATTAAGCAGGGGATGGAAGCTTTCTTT CAIKQGMEAFF
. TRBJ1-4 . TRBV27 TGTGCCAGCAGTTTATTGGGGGTAGGGGAAAAACTGTTTTTT CASSLLGVGEKLFF
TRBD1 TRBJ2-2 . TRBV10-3 TGTGCCATCAGCCGGGACAGGGGGGCCGGGGAGCTGTTTTTT CAISRDRGAGELFF
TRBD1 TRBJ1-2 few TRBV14 TGTGCCAGCAGCCTACGACAGGGGGCTGGCTACACCTTC CASSLRQGAGYTF
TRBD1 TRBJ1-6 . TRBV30 TGTGCCTGGGGGACAGTGGAGTCCCTCCACTTT CAWGTVESLHF
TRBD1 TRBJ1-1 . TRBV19 TGTGCCAGTAGTATATCAGGACAGGTGAACACTGAAGCTTTCTTT CASSISGQVNTEAFF
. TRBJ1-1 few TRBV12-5 TGTGCTAGTGGTTTTCCTGGACAGGAAGCTTTCTTT CASGFPGQEAFF
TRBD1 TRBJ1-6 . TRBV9 TGTGCCAGCAGCTCCCAAGGACAGGGTAATTCACCCCTCCACTTT CASSSQGQGNSPLHF
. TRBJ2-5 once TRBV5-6 TGTGCCAGCAGCCCTATGAGGAGGAGGTTCCAAGAGACCCAGTACTTC CASSPMRRRFQETQYF
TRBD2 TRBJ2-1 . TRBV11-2 TGTGCCAGCAGCTTGGGACTAGCGGACTACAATGAGCAGTTCTTC CASSLGLADYNEQFF
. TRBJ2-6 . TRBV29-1 TGCAGCGCCCGGGCCAGGGCCAACGTCCTGACTTTC CSARARANVLTF
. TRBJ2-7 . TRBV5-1 TGCGCCAGCAGCCCCCACACCTACGAGCAGTACTTC CASSPHTYEQYF
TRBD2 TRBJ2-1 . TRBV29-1 TGCAGCGTTGCGGGGACTAGCGGGGGCTCCTACAATGAGCAGTTCTTC CSVAGTSGGSYNEQFF
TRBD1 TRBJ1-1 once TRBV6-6 TGTGCCAGCAGCTGGGGACAGACAAACACTGAAGCTTTCTTT CASSWGQTNTEAFF
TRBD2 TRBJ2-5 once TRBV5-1 TGCGCCAGCAGCCCGGGGGGGCCGGGAGAGACCCAGTACTTC CASSPGGPGETQYF
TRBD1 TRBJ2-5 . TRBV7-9 TGTGCCAGCAGCCCACTTCCGGGACAGGGGGCGATGTACCAAGAGACCCAGTACTTC CASSPLPGQGAMYQETQYF
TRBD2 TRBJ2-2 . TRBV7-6 TGTGCCAGCAGCCCACGCCCAGGACTAGCGGGGGGCGGGGAGCTGTTTTTT CASSPRPGLAGGGELFF
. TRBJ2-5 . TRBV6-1 TGTGCCAGCAGCGGACAAGAGACCCAGTACTTC CASSGQETQYF
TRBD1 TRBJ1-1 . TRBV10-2 TGCGCCAGCAGGGGGACAGGGTTGGGCACTGAAGCTTTCTTT CASRGTGLGTEAFF
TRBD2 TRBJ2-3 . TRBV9 TGTGCCAGCAGCGTGGCGACTAGCGGGGGGGGCACAGATACGCAGTATTTT CASSVATSGGGTDTQYF
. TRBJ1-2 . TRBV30 TGTGCCTGGAGCGGGACCGCCTATGGCTACACCTTC CAWSGTAYGYTF
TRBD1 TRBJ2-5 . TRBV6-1 TGTGCCAGCAGGCGGACAGGGGGGATCGGGGAGACCCAGTACTTC CASRRTGGIGETQYF
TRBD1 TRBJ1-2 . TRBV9 TGTGCCAGCAGCGAGCCTCCGGGACAGGGGAACTATGGCTACACCTTC CASSEPPGQGNYGYTF
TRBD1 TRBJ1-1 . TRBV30 TGTGCCTGGCACCAGGGGGCTACGAACACTGAAGCTTTCTTT CAWHQGATNTEAFF
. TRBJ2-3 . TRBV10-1 TGCGCCAGCAGTGATTTTCTGGCAGGGGTAACACAGAGCGCAGATACGCAGTATTTT CASSDFLAGVTQSADTQYF
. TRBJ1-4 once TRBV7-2 TGTGCCAGCAGCTTAGTGGGGTTTTCAACTAATGAAAAACTGTTTTTT CASSLVGFSTNEKLFF
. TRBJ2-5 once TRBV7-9 TGTGCCAGCAGCTTAGGGGAGCGGGTAGAGACCCAGTACTTC CASSLGERVETQYF
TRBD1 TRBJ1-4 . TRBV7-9 TGTGCCAGCAGCCTCCGGGACAGGGTTGCAACTAATGAAAAACTGTTTTTT CASSLRDRVATNEKLFF
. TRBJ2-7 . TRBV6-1 TGTGCCAGCAGTGACCTGTGGGGAAGCGAGCAGTACTTC CASSDLWGSEQYF
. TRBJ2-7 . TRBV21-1 TGTGCCAGCAGCCGACCGGAGGCCTCGTACCCCTACGAGCAGTACTTC CASSRPEASYPYEQYF
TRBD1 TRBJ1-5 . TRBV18 TGTGCCAGCTCACCCCTAACCGGGACAGCTTATCAGCCCCAGCATTTT CASSPLTGTAYQPQHF
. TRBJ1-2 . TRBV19 TGTGCCAGTAGTGTCAAACAGGGAGGCTATGGCTACACCTTC CASSVKQGGYGYTF
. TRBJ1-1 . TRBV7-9 TGTGCCAGCAGCTTCGAGGGGTGGGGCGGGGCTTTCTTT CASSFEGWGGAFF
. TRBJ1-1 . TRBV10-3 TGTGCCATCAGTGATATGACAGCTGAAGCTTTCTTT CAISDMTAEAFF
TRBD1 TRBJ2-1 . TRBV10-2 TGCGCCAGCAGTGAGACCCGCGGGACAGGGGGCTACAATGAGCAGTTCTTC CASSETRGTGGYNEQFF
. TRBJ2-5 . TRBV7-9 TGTGCCAGCACCAACAGTCCCCGAGAGACCCAGTACTTC CASTNSPRETQYF
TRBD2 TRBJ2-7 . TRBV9 TGTGCCAGCAGCGTGACTAGCGGGAGCGAGCAGTACTTC CASSVTSGSEQYF